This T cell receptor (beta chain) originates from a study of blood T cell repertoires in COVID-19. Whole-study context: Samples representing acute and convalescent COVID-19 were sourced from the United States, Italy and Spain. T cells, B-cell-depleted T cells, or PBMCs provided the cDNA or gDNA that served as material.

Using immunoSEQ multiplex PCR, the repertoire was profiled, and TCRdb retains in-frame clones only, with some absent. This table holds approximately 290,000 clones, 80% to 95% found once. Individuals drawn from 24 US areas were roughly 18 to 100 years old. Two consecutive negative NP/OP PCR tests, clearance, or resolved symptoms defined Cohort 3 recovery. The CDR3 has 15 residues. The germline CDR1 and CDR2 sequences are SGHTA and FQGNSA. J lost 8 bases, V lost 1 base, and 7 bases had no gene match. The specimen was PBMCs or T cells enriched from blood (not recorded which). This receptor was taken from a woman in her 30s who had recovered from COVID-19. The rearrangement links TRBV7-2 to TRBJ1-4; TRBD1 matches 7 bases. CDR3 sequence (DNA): TGTGCCAGCAGCTTAGACGGGACAGTGGACGAAAAACTGTTTTTT. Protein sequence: CASSLDGTVDEKLFF. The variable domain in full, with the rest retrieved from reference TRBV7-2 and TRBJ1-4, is GAGVSQSPSNKVTEKGKDVELRCDPISGHTALYWYRQSLGQGLEFLIYFQGNSAPDKSGLPSDRFSAERTGGSVSTLTIQRTQQEDSAVYLCASSLDGTVDEKLFFGSGTQLSVL.